This T cell receptor beta chain was identified during a study of identical twins. Each CDR3 protein gets one entry after TCRdb re-called the 5' RACE reads with MiXCR. The sample yields about 1.7 million distinct CDR3 sequences, under 35% seen once. In the case of this clonotype: Since a much larger clone is just one base distant, this may be a read error.

CDR1 and CDR2 from the germline V gene are SGDLS and YYNGEE. Trimming stripped 1 base from V and 1 base from J, with 5 bases between. CDR3 length: 13 residues. The chain is built from TRBV9 and TRBJ1-1; D unresolved. The clonotype comes from a newborn girl in good health. Material for sequencing was cord blood. The CDR3 DNA is TGTGCCAGCAGCGTATACAGGAACACTGAAGCTTTCTTT. This codes for CASSVYRNTEAFF.